This TCR beta chain was retrieved from a study of tumor-infiltrating lymphocytes in primary liver carcinoma. Across the study: Primary liver carcinomas in the patients were surgically resected.

RNA was extracted from whole blood without cell sorting, alongside germline DNA. There were only treatment-naive patients, all with chronic HBV infection. From about 0.45 ug total RNA, TCR beta cDNA was generated with a primer in the constant region. Slightly modified ARM-PCR with three nested multiplex PCR rounds yielded TCR beta libraries. Both of the initial two PCR rounds ran for 10 cycles and employed TRBV1-TRBV30 forward primers alongside a C-beta reverse primer. MiXCR was run by TCRdb on the multiplex PCR reads, yielding one entry per CDR3 protein. This table has almost 200,000 distinct CDR3 sequences, about 65% appearing once. This clonotype is a singleton in its sample. Its target is unknown. The CDR3 has 16 amino acids. Between the trimmed V and J ends, which lost 5 bases and 4 bases, there was a span of 21 bases. Germline CDR1 is SGHAT and CDR2 is FQNNGV. Study-wide findings and caveats: Whereas tumor region pairs overlapped more, tumor-adjacent and tumor-blood pairs overlapped less. Bulk samples went unsorted, so CD4+ and CD8+ repertoires were not compared.

This chain connects TRBV11-2 to TRBJ2-7; D is perhaps TRBD1 (6 bases). The sample comprised peripheral blood. This receptor was taken from a woman aged 55-69 years with primary liver carcinoma and hepatitis B virus infection. Written as DNA, the CDR3 is TGTGCCAGCAGCCGACAAACACAGGGTGAGGTTTACGAGCAGTACTTC. This gives the protein CASSRQTQGEVYEQYF.